This T cell receptor (beta chain) was sequenced for a study of blood T cells in healthy people across ages. A J-beta primer mix and a sample-barcoded 5' primer were used in a second PCR of about 7 to 12 cycles. Using its own MiXCR run on the 5' RACE reads, TCRdb lists one record per CDR3 protein. The sample shows about 930,000 distinct CDR3 sequences, 25% to 35% of them seen only once. Findings and limits, study-wide: Among T cells, TCR beta diversity per million cells dropped roughly linearly as age rose.

This clonotype was recorded at least ten times. What it binds is unknown. CDR1 GTSNPN and CDR2 SVGIG come from the germline V gene (reference sequence). The ends were cut back, 0 bases at V and 2 bases at J, with 7 bases in the middle. This CDR3 has 13 residues. These data are also associated with another study on T cells of mothers and their children.

The chain links TRBV30 to TRBJ1-2; D ambiguous. Sequenced: blood. This receptor was obtained from a woman aged 40 to 50 in good health. CDR3 loop: CAWSVSGNYGYTF. In DNA, the CDR3 is TGTGCCTGGAGTGTATCCGGCAACTATGGCTACACCTTC. The full variable domain, completed using reference TRBV30 and TRBJ1-2, is SQTIHQWPATLVQPVGSPLSLECTVEGTSNPNLYWYRQAAGRGLQLLFYSVGIGQISSEVPQNLSASRPQDRQFILSSKKLLLSDSGFYLCAWSVSGNYGYTFGSGTRLTVV.